This entry is about one T cell receptor beta chain. Its antigen is unknown. CDR3 length equals 15 residues. The V gene's germline CDR1 is MNHEY and CDR2 SVGAGI. V lost 8 bases to trimming and J lost 6 bases; unmatched junction nucleotides: 9. This entry comes from a study of read filtering for tumor transcriptome and immune sequencing. The overall study: DNase treatment preceded whole-transcriptome library preparation.

The library was built from around 0.4 ug RNA with molecular barcoded adaptors for alpha/delta and beta/gamma chains. TCRdb independently ran MiXCR on the reads; one entry per CDR3 protein. The table has about 130,000 distinct CDR3 sequences, under 15% seen once. Overall study findings and caveats: IR-seq captured clonotypes deeper and more reliably than RNA-seq.

The sequencing input was a population of CD138-negative cells sorted from bone marrow. The rearrangement joins TRBV6-5 to TRBJ2-4; 11 bases are a match to TRBD1. This TCR derives from a donor over 35 with multiple myeloma. The CDR3 DNA is TGTGCCAGCGGGAAGGGACAGGGGGGATTAAACATTCAGTACTTC. Encoded protein: CASGKGQGGLNIQYF.